This T cell receptor beta chain was profiled in a study of cytomegalovirus exposure and HLA in healthy donors. Looking at the study overall: Counted in an early data release were 75 million to 85 million unique TCRs from HLA-typed donors. Study-wide results and limits: An ancestry cluster, one associated with Asian ancestry, reportedly showed fewer N-insertions than the approximately 650-donor mean in a later analysis.

On this clone itself: Its antigen is as yet unknown.

Germline values: CDR1 SGHTS, CDR2 YDEGEE. Germline trimming cut 4 bases from V and 4 bases from J; bases unmatched to any gene: 13. CDR3 length: 16 residues. Researchers ran the PCR with 60 Vbeta and 13 Jbeta primers. Assay: immunoSEQ multiplex PCR; the TCRdb copy retains only in-frame clones and omits some. The data show about 120,000 clones, about 74% seen once. This cohort consisted of healthy bone marrow donors. The sample consisted of PBMCs. This TCR was recovered from a female donor in good health and CMV-seronegative. The chain recombines TRBV5-8 with TRBJ1-1; TRBD1 matches at 7 bases. Written as DNA, the CDR3 is TGTGCCAGCAGCCGGCGGGAGGGGGCGCGGAGCACTGAAGCTTTCTTT. Protein product: CASSRREGARSTEAFF.